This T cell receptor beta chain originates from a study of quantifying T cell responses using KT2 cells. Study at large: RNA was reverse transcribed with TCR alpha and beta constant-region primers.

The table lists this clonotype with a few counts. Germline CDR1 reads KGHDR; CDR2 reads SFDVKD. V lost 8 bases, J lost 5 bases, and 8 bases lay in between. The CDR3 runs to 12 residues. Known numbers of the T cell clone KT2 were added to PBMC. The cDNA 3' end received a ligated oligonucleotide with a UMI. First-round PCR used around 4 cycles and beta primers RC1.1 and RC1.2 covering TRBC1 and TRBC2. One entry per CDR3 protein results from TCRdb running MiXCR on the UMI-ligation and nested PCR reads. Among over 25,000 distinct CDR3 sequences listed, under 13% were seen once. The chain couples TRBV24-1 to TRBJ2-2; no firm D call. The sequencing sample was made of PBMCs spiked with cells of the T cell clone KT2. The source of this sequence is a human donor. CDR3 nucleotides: TGTGCCACCAATAGTCAGACCGGGGAGCTGTTTTTT. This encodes CATNSQTGELFF.